The 3 T cell receptor beta chains below all came from one sample that was sequenced in a study of T cell repertoires in cytomegalovirus infection. Their cognate antigens are unknown. TCRdb called the reads again in MiXCR, with one record for every CDR3 protein. The sample records about a million distinct CDR3 sequences, approximately 33% being singletons. The sequenced sample was cultured CD8+ T cells from PBMCs, obtained from culture after CMV antigen stimulation. All receptors come from a human donor in good health (CMV status not recorded). Some clones in this sample may be carry-over from other donors' samples.

V is TRBV3-1 and J is TRBJ1-6; no clear D gene. Germline-derived CDR1 and CDR2 are LGHDT and YNNKEL (reference sequence). The length of the CDR3 is 14 residues. The V and J ends lost 6 bases and 11 bases respectively, with 17 bases between them. CDR3 coding DNA: TGTGCCAGCAGGCAGCGTGCAAGGAAAGCACCCCTCCACTTT. Translated, it gives CASRQRARKAPLHF.

Concerning this clonotype itself: An end of the junction differs from the germline gene, which may be a read error. Here the CDR3 reads CTSSQETSGASKDEQFF. CDR3 nucleotides: TGTACCAGCAGCCAAGAAACGAGCGGGGCCTCCAAGGATGAGCAGTTCTTC. The chain has TRBV14 and TRBJ2-1; 7 bases map to TRBD2. Germline V gene data show CDR1 as SGHDN and CDR2 as FVKESK. The length of the CDR3 is 17 residues.

The CDR3 sequence: CASSNQGVDYGYTF. Here the CDR3 DNA reads TGTGCCAGCAGTAATCAGGGGGTCGACTATGGCTACACCTTC. The chain carries TRBV6-6 and TRBJ1-2, with 7 bases matching TRBD1. Germline V gives CDR1 MNHNY, CDR2 SVGAGI (reference sequence). The CDR3 covers 14 residues. With V trimmed by 5 bases and J by 3 bases, 6 bases remained unmatched.